What follows are 11 T cell receptor beta chains derived from one specimen sequenced in a study of response to subunit inactivated influenza vaccine. MiXCR was run by TCRdb on the RT-PCR reads, yielding one entry per CDR3 protein. The sample comprises about 570,000 distinct CDR3 sequences, about 10% of which are singletons, and about 10% rests with the top ten. These records were also assigned to another study, of T cells expressing NK-cell markers. This second study notes: As the method of synthesis, 5'RACE template switching with UMIs yielded TCR beta cDNA.

This material consisted of PBMCs from blood, taken on the day of vaccination. These receptors were taken from a middle-aged man who received an inactivated influenza vaccine.

This clonotype came up a few times. V usage is TRBV28 and J usage is TRBJ2-1; 7 positions agree with TRBD2. V trimming: 7 bases; J trimming: 5 bases; junction bases outside the gene matches: 14. CDR3 length: 16 amino acids. CDR1 and CDR2 (germline): MDHEN, SYDVKM. The CDR3 DNA follows: TGTGCCAGCACCCCAAGCGGGGCACCGCAAGACAATGAGCAGTTCTTC. This codes for CASTPSGAPQDNEQFF.

The DNA for the CDR3 is TGTGCCAGCAGCTTGAAATCGGATCAGCCCCAGCATTTT. As protein: CASSLKSDQPQHF. The V call is TRBV7-9, the J call TRBJ1-5; the D is unclear. The CDR3 is made up of 13 amino acids. V lost 3 bases and J 5 bases, leaving 8 bases between the germline ends. CDR1 and CDR2 from the germline V gene are SEHNR and FQNEAQ (reference sequence).

This clonotype has just a few counts. This chain links TRBV24-1 with TRBJ2-7; no clear D. This CDR3 contains 14 residues. Germline values: CDR1 KGHDR, CDR2 SFDVKD. V dropped 5 bases and J dropped 2 bases, with 12 bases sitting between them. The CDR3 nucleotides read TGTGCCACCAGTGGGGGTACTGACGCCTACGAGCAGTACTTC. This translates into CATSGGTDAYEQYF.

The V and J genes are TRBV28 and TRBJ2-7; a weak D match, TRBD2 (8 bases). This CDR3 is 15 amino acids long. Trimming pared 5 bases from V and 1 base from J, leaving 15 bases between. CDR1 and CDR2 (germline): MDHEN, SYDVKM. The CDR3: CASSVSGGQSYEQYF. The CDR3 bases are TGTGCCAGCAGTGTCAGCGGGGGACAGTCCTACGAGCAGTACTTC.

The rearrangement uses TRBV2 and TRBJ2-6; no clear D. CDR3 length equals 18 residues. Deletions cut 5 bases from V and 2 bases from J, with 19 bases between. The germline gives CDR1 SNHLY, CDR2 FYNNEI. The CDR3 DNA reads TGTGCCAGCAGTCACCTAATCATTTGGGATACTGGGGCCAACGTCCTGACTTTC. It translates to CASSHLIIWDTGANVLTF.

There are a few counts of this clonotype. The chain recombines TRBV7-6 with TRBJ2-1; TRBD1 matches at 8 bases. V lost 4 bases and J lost 7; bases outside the gene matches: 9. CDR1 is SGHVS and CDR2 is FNYEAQ in the germline V gene. The CDR3 contains 15 residues. The CDR3 is CASSSDRGDGNEQFF. The CDR3 DNA reads TGTGCCAGCAGCTCTGACAGGGGAGATGGGAATGAGCAGTTCTTC.

CDR3 bases: TGCGCCAGCAGCTTTGCGGGGGGGGAGTACAATGAGCAGTTCTTC. Protein product: CASSFAGGEYNEQFF. This sequence joins TRBV5-1 and TRBJ2-1; TRBD2 matches at 9 bases. V lost 2 bases and J lost 4; bases outside the gene matches: 4. CDR3 length equals 15 residues. Germline V gene data show CDR1 as SGHRS and CDR2 as YFSETQ.

In its sample, this clonotype was seen a few times. CDR3 region: CAISEVYLLTGAQNTGELFF. As DNA, the CDR3 is TGTGCCATCAGTGAGGTATATCTTCTTACAGGGGCTCAGAACACCGGGGAGCTGTTTTTT. V and J are TRBV10-3 and TRBJ2-2; TRBD1 aligns across 7 bases. The CDR3 length is 20 residues. Germline CDR1 is ENHRY and CDR2 is SYGVKD. V dropped 2 bases and J dropped 1; count of bases not matched to a gene: 16.

This clonotype appeared many times. J is TRBJ1-5 and V is TRBV7-9, with D maybe TRBD1 (6 bases). CDR3 length: 15 residues. Trimming took off 5 bases at V and 2 bases at J, with 13 bases between the two ends. CDR1 and CDR2 (germline): SEHNR, FQNEAQ (reference sequence). The CDR3 loop reads CASSPSDSRNQPQHF. The CDR3, as DNA: TGTGCCAGCAGCCCATCGGACAGTCGCAATCAGCCCCAGCATTTT.

This clonotype was counted many times. The genes are TRBV12-3 or TRBV12-4 and TRBJ2-1; 12 bases line up with TRBD1. The V segment lost 6 bases and the J segment 4 bases; nucleotides outside the gene matches: 4. This CDR3 has 15 residues. The CDR3 reads CASRGTGGAYNEQFF. CDR3 DNA: TGTGCCAGCAGAGGGACAGGGGGCGCGTACAATGAGCAGTTCTTC.

The chain links TRBV27 to TRBJ1-2; tentatively, D is TRBD1 (5 bases). Germline assignment: CDR1 MNHEY and CDR2 SMNVEV (reference sequence). V was clipped by 5 bases and J by 8 bases, with 21 bases between them. This CDR3 has 15 residues. The CDR3 DNA sequence: TGTGCCAGCAGTACACTCCAGGGTGGGGCCGGGGGCTACACCTTC. It codes for CASSTLQGGAGGYTF.